These 7 T cell receptor beta chains were all obtained from the same sample, sequenced in a study of blood T cell repertoires in COVID-19. Produced via immunoSEQ multiplex PCR; TCRdb's table is partial and in-frame only. Seen here are 400,000 to 450,000 clones, 75% to 90% observed once, and the top ten hold 1.4%. Sequencing was carried out using peripheral blood. Receptor source: a woman aged 25 to 39 with active or convalescent COVID-19.

This clone is a singleton in its sample. The rearrangement uses TRBV19 and TRBJ2-3, with 10 positions matching TRBD2. Germline CDR1 reads LNHDA; CDR2 reads SQIVND (reference sequence). The length of the CDR3 is 15 residues. J gave up 6 bases and V 5 bases, and 8 bases lay outside the gene matches. The CDR3 bases are TGTGCCAGTAGTTGGTCTAGCGGGAGTAAGGATACGCAGTATTTT. Its protein is CASSWSSGSKDTQYF.

The chain joins TRBV6-5 to TRBJ2-1; 10 nucleotides line up with TRBD1. The CDR3 runs 14 residues. CDR1 MNHEY and CDR2 SVGAGI come from the germline V gene. V trimming: 2 bases; J trimming: 7 bases; junction bases outside the gene matches: 2. The CDR3 nucleotides read TGTGCCAGCAGTTACGACAGGGGGCGGAATGAGCAGTTCTTC. Translating it yields CASSYDRGRNEQFF.

The chain combines TRBV5-5 with TRBJ1-3; D possibly corresponds to TRBD1 (6 bases). Deletions cut 0 bases from V and 4 bases from J, with 11 bases between. CDR1 is SGHKS, CDR2 YYEKEE, per germline (reference sequence). The CDR3 totals 15 residues. Written as DNA, the CDR3 is TGTGCCAGCAGCTTGGAGCAGGGGCGAGGAAACACCATATATTTT. This encodes CASSLEQGRGNTIYF.

This chain uses TRBV10-3 with TRBJ2-1, with 13 bases fitting TRBD2. V lost 4 bases, J lost 8 bases, and 11 bases stayed unmatched. From germline, CDR1 is ENHRY and CDR2 SYGVKD. This CDR3 spans 17 amino acids. The CDR3 coding sequence is TGTGCCATCAGTGTCGGACTAGCGGGAGTTCCGTCGGATGAGCAGTTCTTC. Its protein product is CAISVGLAGVPSDEQFF.

The chain employs TRBV11-2 and TRBJ2-1, with unresolved D. The germline CDR1 and CDR2 sequences are SGHAT and FQNNGV. V lost 5 bases and J lost 7, with 15 bases in between. CDR3 length: 14 amino acids. This chain's CDR3 is CASSPPVATNEQFF. The CDR3 nucleotides are TGTGCCAGCAGCCCACCGGTAGCTACAAATGAGCAGTTCTTC.

The rearrangement uses TRBV6-1 and TRBJ2-3, with D perhaps TRBD2 (7 bases). There are 15 residues in the CDR3. CDR1 and CDR2 from the germline V gene are MNHNS and SASEGT. Trimming left V 0 bases short and J 3 bases short, with 10 bases between. The CDR3 nucleotides read TGTGCCAGCAGTGAAGCCGGGGGGCCAACAGATACGCAGTATTTT. Translated, it gives CASSEAGGPTDTQYF.

The DNA for the CDR3 is TGTGCCATCAGTGAACAGAGTAATGAGCAGTTCTTC. It specifies CAISEQSNEQFF. The chain combines TRBV10-3 with TRBJ2-1; D is unresolved. V lost 3 bases, J lost 7 bases, and 7 bases lay in between. Germline CDR1 is ENHRY and CDR2 is SYGVKD. This CDR3 has 12 amino acids.